This record covers a single TCR beta chain. The sample holds one count of this clonotype. No antigen is known for it. No per-base quality is available; no much larger clone lies one base away. One read gives only weak evidence. These data belong to a study of vaccination and CD4 T cells after COVID-19 (dated by TCRdb to the early 2020s). In terms of the full investigation: Convalescent patients had a positive SARS-CoV-2 result on nasal swab PCR, and of these patients, about ten had mild disease and one had severe disease. In the convalescent cohort there were six males and four females, among whom were two Hispanic individuals, seven Caucasians, two Asians and one multiracial person. Two doses of either the Pfizer-BioNTech BNT162b2 vaccine (n=8) or the Moderna mRNA-1273 vaccine (n=2) were administered to participants. Post-COVID blood samples from convalescent patients were collected a median of roughly 100 days after diagnosis, with a range of about 30 to 170 days. Post-vaccine blood samples were taken a median of about 72 days after the second vaccine dose, with a range of about 13 to 241 days. Overlapping spike peptide pools from SARS-CoV-2 and from the common cold coronaviruses HCoV-NL63, HCoV-OC43 and HCoV-229E were used as culture stimuli. Control cultures used a CEFX viral epitope pool as positive control, an HIV-1 Nef peptide pool as negative control, or no peptide. In 10 COVID-19 convalescent patients and several infection-naive healthy vaccine recipients, researchers compared the spike-specific CD4+ TCR repertoire from before mRNA vaccination with the repertoire from after. Study-wide conclusions, independent of this receptor: Among convalescent patients, a median about 90% of the SARS-CoV-2-reactive clones seen after vaccination appeared only after vaccination, which suggests priming specific to the vaccine. Relatively few convalescent patients were included in the study, and early timepoints after natural infection were not analyzed. Nearly all vaccine-specific clones in convalescent patients (304 of 307) were mono-reactive for SARS-CoV-2 spike rather than cross-reactive with common cold coronaviruses. Although the median number of SARS-CoV-2-reactive clonotypes went up from approximately 20 after infection to 35 to 40 after vaccination, the increase was not significant.

Reading the label with the study, this specimen's treatment or condition is: roughly nine-day PBMC culture with coronavirus spike peptide pools or control peptides (ViraFEST assay). The ViraFEST assay, used in the study, expanded antigen-specific T cells with peptide pools and then identified the expanded clonotypes through TCR sequencing. The convalescent patients' positive SARS-CoV-2 PCR tests fell between March and December 2020, which was before the Alpha, Beta and Delta variants emerged in the United States. About 1.8 million PBMCs per well were cultured in IMDM with 5% human AB serum and 7.5 to 10 IU/ml IL-2, plus 10 ug/ml peptide pools. Half of the culture medium was replaced with fresh IL-2-containing medium on days 3 and 7. After less than twelve days of culture, CD4+ T cells were isolated by negative selection with the EasySep CD4+ T cell isolation kit. PBMCs were separated from whole blood using Ficoll-Paque Plus gradient centrifugation and then either used fresh or cryopreserved at -140C. In general, triplicate wells were set up for every culture condition.

Library method: PCR. DNA from cultured CD4+ T cells was subjected to TCR sequencing with the Oncomine TCR Beta short-read assay at the Johns Hopkins FTIC core. Genomic DNA was extracted from the cultured CD4+ T cells with the QIAamp micro DNA kit. Oncomine TCR Beta libraries from cultured CD4+ T cells were pooled using unique dual indexes and sequenced on an Illumina iSeq 100. As for the authors' bioinformatics: Non-productive sequences were removed, and CDR3s that did not start with C, did not end with F or W, or were shorter than 7 amino acids were discarded. Antigen-specific clonotypes were identified using the MANAFEST web application through comparison of peptide-stimulated wells with reference and other culture wells. An FDR below 0.05, an odds ratio above 5, and a productive frequency above 0.1% in at least two of three replicate wells were required for clones to be considered positive. A clonotype was classed as cross-reactive if the clonotype showed significant expansion both in SARS-CoV-2 spike wells and in at least one common cold coronavirus spike condition. Using R version 3.6.1, CDR3 homology was evaluated through Levenshtein distances (stringdist) along with unrooted phylogenetic trees (ape). TCRdb took the public reads, trimmed them with fastp at Q25, ran MiXCR for clone calling and kept in-frame beta chains. CDR3 protein duplicates are merged, each entry listing the most common genes and DNA. The V and J calls were not made by the authors but by TCRdb's processing. A total of 11,000 to 15,000 distinct CDR3 sequences appear in this sample, about 54% of them only once. The ten largest clones add up to around 8.4% of the sample.

The junction shows trimming of 5 bases on V and 6 bases on J, plus 22 bases between the germline ends. The CDR3 sequence holds 17 residues, the cysteine and phenylalanine included. Only CDR3 DNA remains: 51 bases, in frame from the first base. The germline V gene (reference sequence) provides CDR1 MNHEY and CDR2 SMNVEV. This material consisted of CD4+ T cells from blood, cultured in vitro, taken before SARS-CoV-2 vaccination. Recombination linked TRBV27 to TRBJ2-2; TRBD2 might be the D gene, on 5 matching bases. The receptor was derived from a human donor who had recovered from COVID-19. The CDR3 protein is CASSRGSTRGSPGELFF. The DNA is TGTGCCAGCAGTCGGGGAAGTACAAGAGGCTCCCCCGGGGAGCTGTTTTTT.